One sample yielded the 25 T cell receptor beta chains listed below, sequenced in a study of spatial heterogeneity in lung cancer (dated by TCRdb to between 2018 and 2021). The meaning of the sample's time point label: blood at routine non-recurrence follow-up after resection. Receptor amplification or capture employed 5' RACE. Instrument used: NextSeq 500. TCRdb passed the public sequencing reads through fastp at Q25 and MiXCR, retaining productive beta sequences. Here each entry gathers all rows of one CDR3 protein and keeps the most common genes and DNA. For this sample the table gives 17,000 or so distinct CDR3 sequences, of which 7% to 10% were detected only once. About 20% of the sample comes from the top ten. The sequencing used PBMCs, collected at follow-up. The receptors here all came from a male donor with early-stage non-small cell lung cancer.

This clonotype was seen a single time. This may be a read error: a much more frequent sequence differs by one nucleotide. The chain couples TRBV29-1 to TRBJ1-2; no firm D call. The germline V gene encodes CDR1 SQVTM and CDR2 ANQGSEA. This CDR3 contains 12 residues. The ends were cut back, 3 bases at V and 6 bases at J, with 11 bases in the middle. CDR3 sequence reads: CSVDVSCDGYTF. The CDR3, as DNA: TGCAGCGTTGACGTCAGTTGCGATGGCTACACCTTC.

This clonotype was picked up many times. The chain has TRBV7-8 and TRBJ2-7, with 11 bases that match TRBD2. This CDR3 region has 16 residues. The junction had 7 bases not matched to a gene; V was cut back by 0 bases and J by 6 bases. The germline V gene has CDR1 SGHVS and CDR2 FQNEAQ. CDR3 DNA: TGTGCCAGCAGCTTAGCTCCACTAGCGGGAGTTCGCGAGCAGTACTTC. Encoded protein: CASSLAPLAGVREQYF.

There are many counts of this clonotype. The chain couples TRBV19 to TRBJ2-5; D gene unclear. Per the germline V gene, CDR1 is LNHDA and CDR2 is SQIVND (reference sequence). There are 12 residues in the CDR3. V lost 5 bases and J 4 bases, leaving 8 bases between the germline ends. The chain's CDR3 is CASSPVGETQYF. The DNA for the CDR3 is TGTGCCAGTAGTCCCGTAGGAGAGACCCAGTACTTC. The full variable domain, completed using reference TRBV19 and TRBJ2-5, is DGGITQSPKYLFRKEGQNVTLSCEQNLNHDAMYWYRQDPGQGLRLIYYSQIVNDFQKGDIAEGYSVSREKKESFPLTVTSAQKNPTAFYLCASSPVGETQYFGPGTRLLVL.

The V call is TRBV11-2, the J call TRBJ2-5; 7 nucleotides align to TRBD2. Per the germline V gene, CDR1 is SGHAT and CDR2 is FQNNGV. This CDR3 contains 15 residues. V trimming: 5 bases; J trimming: 5 bases; junction bases outside the gene matches: 11. The CDR3 DNA reads TGTGCCAGCAGCCCCCCCTGGCGGGGGTTGGAGACCCAGTACTTC. Amino acid sequence: CASSPPWRGLETQYF.

This clonotype occurred a few times. The rearrangement uses TRBV28 and TRBJ2-7; tentatively, D is TRBD1 (7 bases). Trimming pared 8 bases from V and 3 bases from J, leaving 17 bases between. There are 14 residues in the CDR3. Germline loops: CDR1 MDHEN, CDR2 SYDVKM. The DNA for the CDR3 is TGTGCCAGCTCGCAGGGGGGAGGCGGCTACGAGCAGTACTTC. This encodes CASSQGGGGYEQYF.

The gene calls are TRBV7-2 and TRBJ2-2; weak D call: TRBD1 (6 bases). The CDR3 loop spans 17 amino acids. V dropped 5 bases and J dropped 2 bases, with 18 bases sitting between them. Germline V gene lookup returns CDR1 SGHTA and CDR2 FQGNSA. This chain's CDR3 is CASSPPPTGTNTGELFF. The CDR3 DNA is TGTGCCAGCAGCCCCCCCCCCACCGGGACAAACACCGGGGAGCTGTTTTTT. The whole variable domain, filled in from reference TRBV7-2 and TRBJ2-2, reads GAGVSQSPSNKVTEKGKDVELRCDPISGHTALYWYRQSLGQGLEFLIYFQGNSAPDKSGLPSDRFSAERTGGSVSTLTIQRTQQEDSAVYLCASSPPPTGTNTGELFFGEGSRLTVL.

In regard to this clonotype: A much larger clone lies a single base off, so this may be a read error. The V and J genes are TRBV7-9 and TRBJ2-5, with 10 bases matching TRBD2. Germline assignment: CDR1 SEHNR and CDR2 FQNEAQ (reference sequence). This CDR3 is 16 amino acids long. Unmatched junction bases numbered 8, after V lost 6 bases and J lost 1 base. CDR3 sequence reads: CASRLSSGGGQETQYF. CDR3 nucleotide sequence: TGTGCCAGCAGGTTATCTAGCGGGGGAGGCCAAGAGACCCAGTACTTC.

Comments on this clonotype: A read error may explain this, as a much larger clone is one base away. This CDR3 is CVSSSGAPGQGEYTQYF. As DNA, the CDR3 is TGTGTCAGCAGCTCCGGAGCTCCGGGACAGGGGGAGTATACGCAGTATTTT. The V and J genes are TRBV7-9 and TRBJ2-3, with 11 positions matching TRBD1. Germline lookup yields CDR1 SEHNR and CDR2 FQNEAQ (reference sequence). This CDR3 comprises 17 residues.

A remark on this clonotype: A read error may produce the germline difference seen at one junction end. The chain recombines TRBV6-5 with TRBJ2-5; tentatively, D is TRBD1 (7 bases). The CDR3 contains 13 residues. Germline V gene data show CDR1 as MNHEY and CDR2 as SVGAGI. The CDR3 DNA is TGTGCCGGCAGGGGGACAGCGGGTGCTCCCCAGTACTTC. Encoded protein: CAGRGTAGAPQYF.

V is TRBV7-8 and J is TRBJ1-5; D remains ambiguous. Trimming left V 2 bases short and J 5 bases short, with 10 bases between. The CDR3 has 14 residues. CDR1 is SGHVS and CDR2 is FQNEAQ in the germline V gene. CDR3 loop: CASSLPRIDQPQHF. CDR3 DNA: TGTGCCAGCAGCTTACCCCGTATCGATCAGCCCCAGCATTTT.

This clonotype was picked up many times. This chain joins TRBV7-8 and TRBJ1-2, with 10 bases aligning to TRBD1. Germline V lookup: CDR1 SGHVS, CDR2 FQNEAQ. The CDR3 length is 14 residues. With V trimmed by 5 bases and J by 6 bases, 6 bases remained unmatched. The CDR3 DNA reads TGTGCCAGCAGCCCCAGGACAGGGGGGGATGGCTACACCTTC. It translates to CASSPRTGGDGYTF.

This rearrangement joins TRBV19 to TRBJ2-5, with TRBD2 matching 11 bases. The V and J ends lost 3 bases and 6 bases, in that order; junction bases with no gene match: 6. This CDR3 has 15 amino acids. The germline CDR1 and CDR2 sequences are LNHDA and SQIVND (reference sequence). CDR3 region: CASSIGTSGLKTQYF. CDR3 sequence (DNA): TGTGCCAGTAGTATTGGGACTAGCGGTTTAAAGACCCAGTACTTC.

This clonotype has a count of ten or more. The chain couples TRBV7-2 to TRBJ2-4; unclear D gene. CDR1 and CDR2 from the germline V gene are SGHTA and FQGNSA. Trimming removed 1 base from V and 9 bases from J, with 7 bases in between. The CDR3 spans 12 residues. For the CDR3, the DNA is TGTGCCAGCAGCTTAGGATTTTCCATTCAGTACTTC. Translation: CASSLGFSIQYF.

Worth noting for this clonotype: Given a much more abundant clone one base away, this may be a read error. The CDR3 region is CTSSLFEGGVLGYTF. In nucleotides, the CDR3 is TGCACCAGCAGCTTGTTTGAAGGGGGCGTCCTTGGCTACACCTTC. The V call is TRBV5-1, the J call TRBJ1-2; 7 bases align to TRBD1. This CDR3 comprises 15 residues. Germline loops: CDR1 SGHRS, CDR2 YFSETQ.

This chain connects TRBV7-2 to TRBJ2-1; perhaps TRBD2 as D (5 bases). The CDR3 contains 13 residues. Trimming took 4 bases from V and 10 from J, leaving 14 bases between them. Per the germline V gene, CDR1 is SGHTA and CDR2 is FQGNSA. Here the CDR3 reads CASSSREDFEQFF. CDR3 in DNA: TGTGCCAGCAGCTCCCGCGAGGACTTCGAGCAGTTCTTC. Full variable domain (outside the CDR3, taken from reference TRBV7-2 and TRBJ2-1): GAGVSQSPSNKVTEKGKDVELRCDPISGHTALYWYRQSLGQGLEFLIYFQGNSAPDKSGLPSDRFSAERTGGSVSTLTIQRTQQEDSAVYLCASSSREDFEQFFGPGTRLTVL.

This rearrangement joins TRBV6-1 to TRBJ2-5, with D possibly matching TRBD2 (6 bases). This CDR3 has 16 amino acids. Germline loops: CDR1 MNHNS, CDR2 SASEGT. V lost 2 bases to trimming and J lost 4 bases, with 17 bases between them. CDR3 sequence: CASSESGAPGGETQYF. CDR3 bases: TGTGCCAGCAGTGAATCCGGGGCTCCCGGGGGAGAGACCCAGTACTTC.

This chain joins TRBV29-1 and TRBJ2-2; D gene unclear. The CDR3 extends over 13 amino acids. Trimming left V 4 bases short and J 5 bases short, with 11 bases between. Per germline, CDR1 SQVTM and CDR2 ANQGSEA. CDR3 sequence: CSVGDYPTGELFF. CDR3 coding DNA: TGCAGCGTTGGGGATTATCCGACCGGGGAGCTGTTTTTT.

This clonotype was seen repeatedly, ten times or more. The chain combines TRBV6-6 with TRBJ1-2, with 9 bases lining up with TRBD1. V shed 0 bases and J 0 bases; nucleotides not matched to a gene: 5. Germline CDR1 and CDR2: MNHNY and SVGAGI (reference sequence). CDR3 length equals 17 residues. The CDR3 protein is CASSYSGTGNTNYGYTF. The CDR3, as DNA: TGTGCCAGCAGTTACTCCGGGACAGGGAATACTAACTATGGCTACACCTTC.

In its sample, this clonotype was seen many times. The chain has TRBV6-6 and TRBJ2-7; D may be TRBD1 (6 bases). Trimming stripped 10 bases from V and 6 bases from J, with 22 bases between. CDR3 length equals 14 residues. CDR1 and CDR2 (germline): MNHNY, SVGAGI (reference sequence). The CDR3: CANPTPGQTGEQYF. CDR3 bases: TGTGCCAACCCGACACCGGGACAAACGGGCGAGCAGTACTTC.

This clonotype was observed many times. The rearrangement uses TRBV11-2 and TRBJ2-7, with 7 bases fitting TRBD1. The CDR3 runs to 16 residues. Trimming removed 5 bases from V and 0 bases from J; junction bases left unmatched: 10. Germline V gene data show CDR1 as SGHAT and CDR2 as FQNNGV. Here the CDR3 DNA reads TGTGCCAGCAGCCTGAGGACAGGCCAGAGCTCCTACGAGCAGTACTTC. Protein product: CASSLRTGQSSYEQYF.

In its sample, this clonotype was seen many times. The chain recombines TRBV7-8 with TRBJ1-5; D remains ambiguous. The CDR3 runs to 15 residues. Germline CDR1 SGHVS, CDR2 FQNEAQ. Deletions cut 5 bases from V and 2 bases from J, with 13 bases between. The CDR3 sequence is CASSPEWIGNQPQHF. DNA for the CDR3: TGTGCCAGCAGCCCAGAGTGGATTGGCAATCAGCCCCAGCATTTT.

This chain links TRBV30 with TRBJ2-2; 8 nucleotides align to TRBD1. V lost 5 bases to trimming and J lost 5 bases; unmatched junction nucleotides: 7. Per germline, CDR1 GTSNPN and CDR2 SVGIG (reference sequence). CDR3 length equals 14 residues. The CDR3 coding sequence is TGTGCCTGGGGAAGACAGGGGAGGACCGGGGAGCTGTTTTTT. It encodes CAWGRQGRTGELFF.

The V and J genes are TRBV29-1 and TRBJ2-5, with D maybe TRBD2 (6 bases). Germline V gene lookup returns CDR1 SQVTM and CDR2 ANQGSEA. The length of the CDR3 is 16 residues. Trimming took 3 bases from V and 2 from J, leaving 19 bases between them. CDR3 residues: CSVETPLGGMQETQYF. As DNA, the CDR3 is TGCAGCGTTGAGACCCCTCTTGGGGGGATGCAAGAGACCCAGTACTTC. Using reference TRBV29-1 and TRBJ2-5 for the parts outside the CDR3, the full variable domain is SAVISQKPSRDICQRGTSLTIQCQVDSQVTMMFWYRQQPGQSLTLIATANQGSEATYESGFVIDKFPISRPNLTFSTLTVSNMSPEDSSIYLCSVETPLGGMQETQYFGPGTRLLVL.

This clonotype has at least ten counts. The rearrangement links TRBV7-7 to TRBJ2-7; maybe TRBD2 (6 bases). The V end lost 1 base, the J end lost 3 bases, and 22 bases lay between the germline ends. The CDR3 consists of 18 residues. Germline lookup yields CDR1 SSHAT and CDR2 FNYEAQ (reference sequence). The CDR3 DNA follows: TGTGCCAGCAGCTTAGGGGGCGTCTGTCGGGAGCGACTCTACGAGCAGTACTTC. Translated, it gives CASSLGGVCRERLYEQYF.

At least ten counts were recorded for this clonotype. This chain joins TRBV5-5 and TRBJ2-3; D is perhaps TRBD2 (5 bases). Germline CDR1 reads SGHKS; CDR2 reads YYEKEE (reference sequence). Deletions cut 0 bases from V and 1 base from J, with 6 bases between. There are 14 residues in the CDR3. The CDR3 DNA sequence: TGTGCCAGCAGCTTGGACGGGGGCACAGATACGCAGTATTTT. Translation: CASSLDGGTDTQYF.